Below, 18 T cell receptor beta chains from the same sample are listed, as sequenced in a study of glioma-infiltrating T cells. The iRepertoire nested amplicon-rescue multiplex PCR amplified TCR alpha and beta CDR3s from RNA. TCRdb itself ran the multiplex PCR reads through MiXCR, one entry per CDR3 protein. The profile shows over 130,000 distinct CDR3 sequences, about 39% of them singletons. Sequencing was done on a sample of glioma tissue, nonneoplastic brain tissue, or PBMCs (not recorded which). The origin of the receptors is a human donor with low-grade glioma or glioblastoma, undergoing nonglioma brain surgery, or in good health (not recorded which).

This chain joins TRBV15 and TRBJ1-1, with TRBD1 as a possible D gene (6 bases). The CDR3 is 16 residues long. The germline gives CDR1 LNHNV, CDR2 YYDKDF (reference sequence). V lost 1 base and J lost 0, with 12 bases in between. The CDR3 region has the DNA TGTGCCACCAGCAGAGCTGGGACAACCTTGAACACTGAAGCTTTCTTT. Translating gives CATSRAGTTLNTEAFF. The entire variable domain, with the rest obtained from reference TRBV15 and TRBJ1-1, is as follows: DAMVIQNPRYQVTQFGKPVTLSCSQTLNHNVMYWYQQKSSQAPKLLFHYYDKDFNNEADTPDNFQSRRPNTSFCFLDIRSPGLGDTAMYLCATSRAGTTLNTEAFFGQGTRLTVV.

A note on this clonotype: One end of the junction varies from germline; a read error may be responsible. The genes are TRBV6-6 and TRBJ1-1; D unresolved. This CDR3 spans 13 amino acids. Germline V lookup: CDR1 MNHNY, CDR2 SVGAGI (reference sequence). The CDR3 nucleotides are TGTGGCAGCAGTTACGGTGGGAACACTGAAGCTTTCTTT. Translated: CGSSYGGNTEAFF.

This clonotype was seen repeatedly, ten times or more. The chain recombines TRBV20-1 with TRBJ2-5, with no clear D. The CDR3 contains 10 residues. Germline-derived CDR1 and CDR2 are DFQATT and SNEGSKA (reference sequence). V lost 3 bases, J lost 9 bases, and 8 bases lay in between. The CDR3, as DNA: TGCAGTGCTAGCGTCGAGGCCCAGTACTTC. Translated, it gives CSASVEAQYF.

The rearrangement links TRBV4-2 to TRBJ2-7, with D unclear. V lost 4 bases to trimming and J lost 1 base, with 14 bases between them. Germline V gives CDR1 LGHNA, CDR2 YNFKEQ. The CDR3 sequence is 15 residues long. DNA for the CDR3: TGTGCCAGCAGCCCTGGGTGGATTAGGTCCTACGAGCAGTACTTC. Protein product: CASSPGWIRSYEQYF.

The rearrangement links TRBV7-8 to TRBJ2-3; the D is unclear. Germline V gene lookup returns CDR1 SGHVS and CDR2 FQNEAQ. Deletions cut 3 bases from V and 2 bases from J, with 21 bases between. The CDR3 length is 18 residues. The CDR3 nucleotides are TGTGCCAGCAGCTTCCTTTCGAAGCGCCAGACCTCCACAGATACGCAGTATTTT. Amino acid sequence: CASSFLSKRQTSTDTQYF.

Turning to this clonotype: At one of its ends the junction is not consistent with the germline gene, which may arise from a read error. The chain is built from TRBV20-1 and TRBJ1-5; D ambiguous. Germline-derived CDR1 and CDR2 are DFQATT and SNEGSKA (reference sequence). The CDR3 runs to 14 residues. CDR3 DNA sequence: TGCAGTGCTGGAGAATCGGGGATTGTACAGCCCCAGCATTTT. It translates to CSAGESGIVQPQHF.

The rearrangement links TRBV2 to TRBJ2-5; TRBD1 matches 11 bases. J lost 2 bases, V lost 2 bases, and 1 base had no gene match. Germline values: CDR1 SNHLY, CDR2 FYNNEI. The CDR3 covers 15 residues. The CDR3 is CASSERDRGQETQYF. Here the CDR3 DNA reads TGTGCCAGCAGTGAACGGGACAGGGGGCAAGAGACCCAGTACTTC.

V usage is TRBV4-2 and J usage is TRBJ2-3; D may correspond to TRBD1 or TRBD2 (5 bases each). The V gene lost 5 bases and the J gene lost 4 bases, with 13 bases spanning the gap. This CDR3 region has 14 residues. Per germline, CDR1 LGHNA and CDR2 YNFKEQ. CDR3 loop: CASSLGTGADTQYF. The DNA for the CDR3 is TGTGCCAGCAGCTTGGGGACCGGGGCAGATACGCAGTATTTT.

The gene calls are TRBV4-1 and TRBJ1-3, with D perhaps TRBD1 (5 bases). Trimming left V 0 bases short and J 7 bases short, with 10 bases between. Germline V gene sequence: CDR1 MGHRA, CDR2 YSYEKL. The CDR3 has 14 amino acids. CDR3 coding DNA: TGCGCCAGCAGCCAAGACAGGGTGAGGAACACCATATATTTT. It yields the protein CASSQDRVRNTIYF.

J is TRBJ1-5 and V is TRBV4-3; no definite D call. The CDR3 extends over 15 amino acids. The germline CDR1 and CDR2 sequences are LGHNA and YSLEER. Trimming took off 2 bases at V and 7 bases at J, with 15 bases between the two ends. CDR3: CASSQFSGEGQPQHF. The CDR3 DNA sequence: TGCGCCAGCAGCCAATTCAGCGGGGAAGGGCAGCCCCAGCATTTT.

The chain has TRBV6-2 or TRBV6-3 and TRBJ2-1; 8 positions match TRBD1. This CDR3 spans 14 amino acids. V gave up 5 bases and J gave up 8 bases; unmatched junction bases: 8. Germline CDR1 is MNHEY and CDR2 is SVGEGT. DNA of the CDR3: TGTGCCAGCAGTCCCGACAGGGGCCTCTATGAGCAGTTCTTC. Protein sequence: CASSPDRGLYEQFF.

This clonotype was observed a handful of times. This sequence joins TRBV2 and TRBJ1-1; D gene unclear. Trimming left V 5 bases short and J 0 bases short, with 13 bases between. The germline V gene encodes CDR1 SNHLY and CDR2 FYNNEI. The CDR3 is made up of 15 amino acids. As DNA, the CDR3 is TGTGCCAGCAGTCCGAGGGTGTATCTGAACACTGAAGCTTTCTTT. It yields the protein CASSPRVYLNTEAFF.

The rearrangement uses TRBV6-4 and TRBJ2-5; D tentatively fits TRBD1 or TRBD2 (5 bases each). This CDR3 has 15 amino acids. Germline-derived CDR1 and CDR2 are MRHNA and SNTAGT. V lost 4 bases to trimming and J lost 2 bases, with 14 bases between them. For the CDR3, the DNA is TGTGCCAGCAGTGCCCTCCGCTGGGGGCAAGAGACCCAGTACTTC. Translated: CASSALRWGQETQYF.

The chain is built from TRBV20-1 and TRBJ1-1; unclear D gene. The CDR3 runs 11 residues. Germline V gene data show CDR1 as DFQATT and CDR2 as SNEGSKA (reference sequence). V lost 7 bases to trimming and J lost 1 base, with 7 bases between them. The CDR3 bases are TGCAGTGTCACCCAGAACACTGAAGCTTTCTTT. Amino acids: CSVTQNTEAFF.

This clonotype showed up just a few times. This chain connects TRBV6-6 to TRBJ1-3; TRBD1 is a possible D gene (5 bases). V gave up 2 bases and J gave up 0 bases, with 5 bases separating them. The CDR3 has 14 residues. CDR1 and CDR2 (germline): MNHNY, SVGAGI (reference sequence). CDR3 protein: CASSYGGSGNTIYF. The CDR3, as DNA: TGTGCCAGCAGTTACGGGGGCTCTGGAAACACCATATATTTT.

This clonotype was counted only a few times. The rearrangement joins TRBV10-3 to TRBJ1-2, with unresolved D. CDR1 is ENHRY, CDR2 SYGVKD, per germline. V was shortened by 5 bases and J by 8 bases, with 15 bases between the two germline ends. The CDR3 runs to 13 residues. The CDR3, as DNA: TGTGCCATCAGTCGGGAACCCCGACGGGGCTACACCTTC. Its translation: CAISREPRRGYTF.

V and J are TRBV11-2 and TRBJ1-1; 7 bases match TRBD1. Trimming at V came to 4 bases and at J to 4 bases, leaving 9 bases not matched to a gene. Germline V gives CDR1 SGHAT, CDR2 FQNNGV. The CDR3 is 15 amino acids. The CDR3, as DNA: TGTGCCAGCAGCTCCCGACAGGGCCCGAGCACTGAAGCTTTCTTT. This gives the protein CASSSRQGPSTEAFF. Full variable domain (rest looked up from reference TRBV11-2 and TRBJ1-1): EAGVAQSPRYKIIEKRQSVAFWCNPISGHATLYWYQQILGQGPKLLIQFQNNGVVDDSQLPKDRFSAERLKGVDSTLKIQPAKLEDSAVYLCASSSRQGPSTEAFFGQGTRLTVV.

This clonotype was counted many times. The chain carries TRBV27 and TRBJ1-1; 7 bases align to TRBD1. From germline, CDR1 is MNHEY and CDR2 SMNVEV (reference sequence). This CDR3 contains 13 residues. Germline trimming cut 6 bases from V and 7 bases from J; bases unmatched to any gene: 8. This CDR3 reads CASRHRGRVEAFF. CDR3 sequence (DNA): TGTGCCAGCAGACACAGGGGCCGGGTTGAAGCTTTCTTT.